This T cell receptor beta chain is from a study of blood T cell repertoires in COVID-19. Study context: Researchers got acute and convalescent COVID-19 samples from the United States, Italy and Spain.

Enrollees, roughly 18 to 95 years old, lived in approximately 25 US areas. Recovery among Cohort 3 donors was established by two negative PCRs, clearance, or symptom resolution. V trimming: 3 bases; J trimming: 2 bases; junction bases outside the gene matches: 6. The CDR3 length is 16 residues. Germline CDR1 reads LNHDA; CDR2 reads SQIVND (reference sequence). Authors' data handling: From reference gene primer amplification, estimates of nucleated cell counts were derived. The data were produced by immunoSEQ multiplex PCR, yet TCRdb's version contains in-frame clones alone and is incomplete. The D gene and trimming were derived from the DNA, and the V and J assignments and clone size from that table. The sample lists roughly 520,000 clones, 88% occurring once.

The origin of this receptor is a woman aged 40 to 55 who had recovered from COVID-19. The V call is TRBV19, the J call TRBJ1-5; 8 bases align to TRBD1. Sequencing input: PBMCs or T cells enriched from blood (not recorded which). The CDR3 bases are TGTGCCAGTAGTATCACTGGACAGGGAGGCAATCAGCCCCAGCATTTT. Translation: CASSITGQGGNQPQHF.